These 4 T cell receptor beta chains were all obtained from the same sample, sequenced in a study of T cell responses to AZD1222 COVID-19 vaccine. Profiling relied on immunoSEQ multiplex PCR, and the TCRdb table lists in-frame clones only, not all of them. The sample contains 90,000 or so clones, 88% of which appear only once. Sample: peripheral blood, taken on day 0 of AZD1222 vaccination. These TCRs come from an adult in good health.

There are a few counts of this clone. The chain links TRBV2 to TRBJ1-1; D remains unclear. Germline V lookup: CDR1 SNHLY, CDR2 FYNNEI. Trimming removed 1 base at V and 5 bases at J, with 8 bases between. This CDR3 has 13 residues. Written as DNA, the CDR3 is TGTGCCAGCAGTGAAGTAGAGGGTACTGAAGCTTTCTTT. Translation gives CASSEVEGTEAFF.

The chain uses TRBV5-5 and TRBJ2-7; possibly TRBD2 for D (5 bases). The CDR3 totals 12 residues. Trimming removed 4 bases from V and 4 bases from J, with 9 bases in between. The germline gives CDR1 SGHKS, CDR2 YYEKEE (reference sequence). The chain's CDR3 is CASSLDFYEQYF. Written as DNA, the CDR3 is TGTGCCAGCAGCCTGGACTTTTACGAGCAGTACTTC.

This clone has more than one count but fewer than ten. This CDR3 reads CASTTLRGVTSPLHF. In DNA, the CDR3 is TGTGCCAGCACCACCCTGCGCGGGGTTACTTCACCCCTCCACTTT. This sequence joins TRBV7-9 and TRBJ1-6; D not resolved. V lost 7 bases to trimming and J lost 9 bases, with 19 bases between them. The CDR3 runs to 15 residues. CDR1 is SEHNR, CDR2 FQNEAQ, per germline (reference sequence).

The CDR3 DNA reads as TGTGCCAGCAGCTCTCCCAGACAGCGCAGGGAGAACACTGAAGCTTTCTTT. As protein: CASSSPRQRRENTEAFF. The gene calls are TRBV5-6 and TRBJ1-1, with D possibly TRBD1 on 5 matching bases. This CDR3 is built from 17 residues. The germline V gene encodes CDR1 SGHDT and CDR2 YYEEEE. Trimming shortened V by 3 bases and J by 1 base, and 19 bases separated the two germline ends.